This is a list of T cell receptor beta chains from one sample in a study of blood T cell repertoires in COVID-19. Sequenced by immunoSEQ multiplex PCR; TCRdb stores in-frame clones only, minus some. The sample consists of some 140,000 clones, roughly nine tenths of them appearing once. What was sequenced was peripheral blood. These receptors all come from a man aged 50 to 60 with acute or convalescent COVID-19. Each CDR3 is given with its conserved first and last residue. Each record gives: D gene, clone size, V gene, J gene, CDR3 protein, CDR3 DNA. D genes are given only for firm matches. Clone size is shown for a subset of rows, as once, few, many or a class of expanded clone.

d_call: TRBD1; clone_size: .; v_call: TRBV11-1; j_call: TRBJ2-3; cdr3_aa: CASSLQGATDTQYF; cdr3_nt: TGTGCCAGCAGCTTACAGGGGGCTACAGATACGCAGTATTTT
d_call: TRBD1; clone_size: .; v_call: TRBV19; j_call: TRBJ1-6; cdr3_aa: CASGDRVFSPLHF; cdr3_nt: TGTGCCAGTGGTGACAGGGTATTTTCACCCCTCCACTTT
d_call: TRBD1; clone_size: .; v_call: TRBV7-2; j_call: TRBJ2-7; cdr3_aa: CASSLVSGQGSPYEQYF; cdr3_nt: TGTGCCAGCAGCTTAGTTAGCGGACAGGGGTCTCCCTACGAGCAGTACTTC
d_call: .; clone_size: .; v_call: TRBV28; j_call: TRBJ1-2; cdr3_aa: CASNPQRARGYTF; cdr3_nt: TGTGCCAGCAACCCTCAGAGGGCACGGGGCTACACCTTC
d_call: .; clone_size: .; v_call: TRBV5-1; j_call: TRBJ1-1; cdr3_aa: CASRSTTGNTEAFF; cdr3_nt: TGCGCCAGCCGCAGCACTACAGGAAACACTGAAGCTTTCTTT
d_call: .; clone_size: few; v_call: TRBV6-2/TRBV6-3; j_call: TRBJ2-3; cdr3_aa: CASSYSNVGARGTQYF; cdr3_nt: TGTGCCAGCAGTTACTCGAATGTGGGGGCGCGAGGTACGCAGTATTTT
d_call: TRBD2; clone_size: .; v_call: TRBV28; j_call: TRBJ2-5; cdr3_aa: CASTSGKRTETQYF; cdr3_nt: TGTGCCAGTACCAGCGGGAAGAGAACTGAGACCCAGTACTTC
d_call: .; clone_size: .; v_call: TRBV11-2; j_call: TRBJ1-1; cdr3_aa: CASSNTGLATFF; cdr3_nt: TGTGCCAGCAGTAACACAGGGTTGGCAACTTTCTTT
d_call: TRBD2; clone_size: .; v_call: TRBV2; j_call: TRBJ2-5; cdr3_aa: CASSASTSGKQTQYF; cdr3_nt: TGTGCCAGCAGTGCGTCCACTAGCGGGAAACAGACCCAGTACTTC
d_call: TRBD1; clone_size: .; v_call: TRBV5-4; j_call: TRBJ2-3; cdr3_aa: CASSSQGVDTQYF; cdr3_nt: TGTGCCAGCAGTTCTCAGGGGGTAGATACGCAGTATTTT
d_call: .; clone_size: .; v_call: TRBV7-2; j_call: TRBJ1-1; cdr3_aa: CASSLVLGGTEAFF; cdr3_nt: TGTGCCAGCAGCTTAGTGCTCGGGGGCACTGAAGCTTTCTTT
d_call: .; clone_size: .; v_call: TRBV7-2; j_call: TRBJ1-1; cdr3_aa: CASSLGGGMNTEAFF; cdr3_nt: TGTGCCAGCAGCTTAGGGGGGGGCATGAACACTGAAGCTTTCTTT
d_call: TRBD1; clone_size: .; v_call: TRBV28; j_call: TRBJ1-6; cdr3_aa: CASSLKGNGDRGFGSPLHF; cdr3_nt: TGTGCCAGCAGTCTAAAAGGGAATGGGGACAGGGGTTTTGGTTCACCCCTCCACTTT
d_call: .; clone_size: .; v_call: TRBV6-2/TRBV6-3; j_call: TRBJ1-5; cdr3_aa: CASSPGGYQPQHF; cdr3_nt: TGTGCCAGCAGTCCGGGGGGGTATCAGCCCCAGCATTTT
d_call: TRBD1; clone_size: once; v_call: TRBV27; j_call: TRBJ1-2; cdr3_aa: CASSLLGQGYGYTF; cdr3_nt: TGTGCCAGCAGTTTATTGGGACAGGGGTATGGCTACACCTTC
d_call: TRBD1; clone_size: .; v_call: TRBV6-1; j_call: TRBJ1-5; cdr3_aa: CASSEDRGLPGNQPQHF; cdr3_nt: TGTGCCAGCAGTGAAGACAGGGGCCTTCCTGGCAATCAGCCCCAGCATTTT
d_call: .; clone_size: .; v_call: TRBV6-4; j_call: TRBJ2-3; cdr3_aa: CASRQGVVPDTQYF; cdr3_nt: TGTGCCAGCAGACAGGGCGTAGTACCCGATACGCAGTATTTT
d_call: TRBD1; clone_size: .; v_call: TRBV7-9; j_call: TRBJ1-1; cdr3_aa: CASSPSTGGSTEAFF; cdr3_nt: TGTGCCAGCAGCCCCTCGACAGGGGGGAGCACTGAAGCTTTCTTT
d_call: TRBD2; clone_size: .; v_call: TRBV3-1/TRBV3-2; j_call: TRBJ2-1; cdr3_aa: CASSRLAGVHEQFF; cdr3_nt: TGTGCCAGCAGCCGACTAGCGGGAGTACATGAGCAGTTCTTC
d_call: .; clone_size: .; v_call: TRBV11-2; j_call: TRBJ1-2; cdr3_aa: CASSLVAPGYTF; cdr3_nt: TGTGCCAGCAGCTTAGTGGCCCCAGGCTACACCTTC
d_call: .; clone_size: .; v_call: TRBV7-3; j_call: TRBJ2-2; cdr3_aa: CASSLMGATGELFF; cdr3_nt: TGTGCCAGCAGCTTAATGGGGGCCACCGGGGAGCTGTTTTTT
d_call: TRBD1; clone_size: .; v_call: TRBV28; j_call: TRBJ1-2; cdr3_aa: CASNKLRTGAPVGYGYTF; cdr3_nt: TGTGCCAGCAACAAGCTCAGGACAGGGGCCCCCGTGGGGTATGGCTACACCTTC
d_call: TRBD2; clone_size: .; v_call: TRBV18; j_call: TRBJ2-2; cdr3_aa: CASSPPNAGTSGYTGELFF; cdr3_nt: TGTGCCAGCTCACCACCCAACGCCGGGACTAGCGGTTACACCGGGGAGCTGTTTTTT
d_call: .; clone_size: .; v_call: TRBV28; j_call: TRBJ2-6; cdr3_aa: CASRLSPGSGANVLTF; cdr3_nt: TGTGCCAGCAGACTAAGCCCAGGGTCTGGGGCCAACGTCCTGACTTTC
d_call: .; clone_size: .; v_call: TRBV10-3; j_call: TRBJ2-5; cdr3_aa: CAISEALPGHGQETQYF; cdr3_nt: TGTGCCATCAGTGAGGCTCTACCGGGACACGGGCAAGAGACCCAGTACTTC
d_call: TRBD1; clone_size: .; v_call: TRBV28; j_call: TRBJ1-5; cdr3_aa: CASSPGTGHQPQHF; cdr3_nt: TGTGCCAGCAGTCCAGGGACAGGACATCAGCCCCAGCATTTT
d_call: TRBD1; clone_size: .; v_call: TRBV20-1; j_call: TRBJ1-2; cdr3_aa: CSASGSGTGGYGYTF; cdr3_nt: TGCAGTGCTAGTGGATCCGGGACAGGGGGTTATGGCTACACCTTC
d_call: .; clone_size: .; v_call: TRBV30; j_call: TRBJ1-1; cdr3_aa: CAWTKKRGNWAEAFF; cdr3_nt: TGTGCCTGGACCAAAAAGAGGGGGAATTGGGCTGAAGCTTTCTTT